The 30 T cell receptor beta chains below all came from one sample that was sequenced in a study of technical replicates of blood from several donors. Libraries were prepared by immunoSEQ multiplex PCR; TCRdb keeps only in-frame clonotypes and omits some of them. Of some 87,000 clones listed, 95% to 98% are singletons. Sequenced input: T cells isolated from PBMCs. The receptor source for this set is a human donor in good health.

The chain carries TRBV29-1 and TRBJ2-1; D ambiguous. This CDR3 has 13 amino acids. The germline V and J ends were trimmed by 8 bases and 4 bases, with 15 bases remaining between them. The germline CDR1 and CDR2 sequences are SQVTM and ANQGSEA. The CDR3 coding sequence is TGCAGCTCAGTACGAGGAACATACAATGAGCAGTTCTTC. Protein sequence: CSSVRGTYNEQFF.

The chain joins TRBV2 to TRBJ1-1; 9 nucleotides agree with TRBD1. Germline V CDR1 and CDR2: SNHLY, FYNNEI. The CDR3 covers 18 residues. V shed 3 bases, J shed 1 base, and the junction held 12 bases outside the gene matches. This CDR3 is CASSDWLRDRGSNTEAFF. CDR3 sequence (DNA): TGTGCCAGCAGTGATTGGCTGCGTGACAGGGGGTCGAACACTGAAGCTTTCTTT.

The chain joins TRBV11-1 to TRBJ1-3, with D maybe TRBD1 (5 bases). Trimming removed 5 bases from V and 5 bases from J, with 13 bases in between. Germline values: CDR1 SGHAT, CDR2 FQDESV (reference sequence). CDR3 length: 14 residues. The CDR3 spells CASSLTGPRNTIYF. CDR3 bases: TGTGCCAGCAGCCTAACAGGACCGAGAAACACCATATATTTT.

The chain combines TRBV10-2 with TRBJ2-7; D possibly corresponds to TRBD2 (6 bases). The germline gives CDR1 WSHSY, CDR2 SAAADI. This CDR3 region has 14 residues. Trimming took off 3 bases at V and 4 bases at J, with 13 bases between the two ends. The CDR3 DNA reads as TGCGCCAGCAGTGAAATTGCGGGGATGTACGAGCAGTACTTC. This gives the protein CASSEIAGMYEQYF.

The chain employs TRBV29-1 and TRBJ2-7, with D perhaps matching TRBD2 (5 bases). Germline values: CDR1 SQVTM, CDR2 ANQGSEA. Trimming removed 3 bases at V and 3 bases at J, with 9 bases between. There are 12 residues in the CDR3. CDR3 sequence reads: CSVEDGLYEQYF. The DNA of the CDR3 is TGCAGCGTTGAGGACGGACTCTACGAGCAGTACTTC.

The gene calls are TRBV28 and TRBJ1-5; possible D gene TRBD1, 6 bases. From germline, CDR1 is MDHEN and CDR2 SYDVKM. V gave up 3 bases and J gave up 2 bases, with 14 bases separating them. The CDR3 has 16 residues. CDR3 loop: CASSFIQKGGNQPQHF. As DNA, the CDR3 is TGTGCCAGCAGTTTTATCCAAAAGGGGGGCAATCAGCCCCAGCATTTT.

In its sample, this clone was seen once. The CDR3 is CASSKGPPLAGAGDTQYF. CDR3 sequence (DNA): TGTGCCAGCAGCAAAGGTCCCCCTCTAGCGGGAGCCGGAGATACGCAGTATTTT. The V and J genes are TRBV21-1 and TRBJ2-3; the table assigns TRBD2, which was not confirmed against the DNA. TRBV21-1 is deemed a pseudogene. The CDR3 spans 18 residues.

V is TRBV11-2 and J is TRBJ1-1; 7 bases line up with TRBD1. V shed 4 bases and J 7 bases; nucleotides not matched to a gene: 12. CDR1 and CDR2 from the germline V gene are SGHAT and FQNNGV. This CDR3 is built from 15 residues. CDR3 nucleotides: TGTGCCAGCAGCTCACAGACAGGGAGCGGCAGTGAAGCTTTCTTT. This codes for CASSSQTGSGSEAFF.

The chain has TRBV4-1 and TRBJ1-1, with D hard to call. This CDR3 is 14 amino acids long. V was clipped by 1 base and J by 0 bases, with 6 bases between them. Germline V gene sequence: CDR1 MGHRA, CDR2 YSYEKL. This CDR3 is CASSQARMNTEAFF. CDR3 sequence (DNA): TGCGCCAGCAGCCAAGCGCGGATGAACACTGAAGCTTTCTTT.

This clone came up once. The chain carries TRBV5-8 and TRBJ2-7; 7 nucleotides agree with TRBD2. V gave up 4 bases and J gave up 3 bases; unmatched junction bases: 7. This CDR3 is 14 amino acids long. CDR1 SGHTS and CDR2 YDEGEE come from the germline V gene. CDR3 in DNA: TGTGCCAGCAGCCCACTTGGGGGGGGCTACGAGCAGTACTTC. Translation gives CASSPLGGGYEQYF.

The V and J genes are TRBV30 and TRBJ2-7, with 8 bases that match TRBD1. The V gene's germline CDR1 is GTSNPN and CDR2 SVGIG (reference sequence). V gave up 3 bases and J gave up 5 bases; unmatched junction bases: 6. The CDR3 sequence is 13 residues long. The DNA for the CDR3 is TGTGCCTGGAGGCAGGGGGCTGGAAACGAGCAGTACTTC. Protein product: CAWRQGAGNEQYF.

The chain has TRBV2 and TRBJ2-7; 7 bases line up with TRBD1. The length of the CDR3 is 14 residues. With 4 bases clipped from V and 3 bases from J, the junction kept 6 bases outside the gene matches. Per germline, CDR1 SNHLY and CDR2 FYNNEI. In DNA, the CDR3 is TGTGCCAGCAGTGGTGGTCCAGGGGGCTACGAGCAGTACTTC. Residues: CASSGGPGGYEQYF.

The chain employs TRBV18 and TRBJ1-1; 7 positions agree with TRBD1. V lost 0 bases to trimming and J lost 5 bases; unmatched junction nucleotides: 3. The CDR3 has 14 amino acids. Germline CDR1 and CDR2: KGHSH and LQKENI. The CDR3 region is CASSPPTGNTEAFF. CDR3 in DNA: TGTGCCAGCTCACCACCGACAGGGAATACTGAAGCTTTCTTT.

The chain combines TRBV5-1 with TRBJ2-6; D is perhaps TRBD1 (5 bases). Germline-derived CDR1 and CDR2 are SGHRS and YFSETQ. Trimming cost V 4 bases and J 1 base, with 9 bases left between them. CDR3 length equals 15 residues. The CDR3 DNA follows: TGCGCCAGCAGCCTACAGGCATCTGGGGCCAACGTCCTGACTTTC. Its translation: CASSLQASGANVLTF.

The rearrangement links TRBV2 to TRBJ1-4, with D uncertain. Trimming took 3 bases from V and 6 from J, leaving 11 bases between them. The germline V gene has CDR1 SNHLY and CDR2 FYNNEI. The CDR3 runs 14 residues. CDR3 region: CASSERLWDEKLFF. The CDR3 region has the DNA TGTGCCAGCAGTGAGCGGCTGTGGGATGAAAAACTGTTTTTT.

The chain carries TRBV28 and TRBJ1-1, with D hard to call. Germline V CDR1 and CDR2: MDHEN, SYDVKM. V was pared by 5 bases and J by 11 bases, with 27 bases between. The CDR3 is 16 amino acids. CDR3: CASSLDQELAIGGAFF. The CDR3 coding sequence is TGTGCCAGCAGTCTAGACCAAGAATTGGCTATAGGCGGGGCTTTCTTT.

The chain couples TRBV15 to TRBJ2-2, with D maybe TRBD1 (6 bases). The CDR3 spans 16 residues. Between the trimmed V and J ends, which lost 0 bases and 2 bases, there was a span of 10 bases. Looked up from germline, CDR1 is LNHNV and CDR2 is YYDKDF (reference sequence). The CDR3 DNA is TGTGCCACCAGCAGAGAGGCAGGGGCAAACACCGGGGAGCTGTTTTTT. Translating it yields CATSREAGANTGELFF.

This clone was seen only once. The CDR3 bases are TGTGCCAGCAGTTTGGGCGGGCAGAATGAGCAGTTCTTC. Its protein product is CASSLGGQNEQFF. The V and J genes are TRBV28 and TRBJ2-1; D is possibly TRBD2 (5 bases). The CDR3 is 13 residues long. Germline CDR1 is MDHEN and CDR2 is SYDVKM. V shed 3 bases and J shed 7 bases, with 10 bases lying between them. Supplemented by reference TRBV28 and TRBJ2-1, the full variable domain reads DVKVTQSSRYLVKRTGEKVFLECVQDMDHENMFWYRQDPGLGLRLIYFSYDVKMKEKGDIPEGYSVSREKKERFSLILESASTNQTSMYLCASSLGGQNEQFFGPGTRLTVL.

Concerning this clone itself: One end of the junction does not line up with germline, which may come from a read error. This sequence joins TRBV18 and TRBJ2-1; possibly TRBD2 for D (6 bases). The germline CDR1 and CDR2 sequences are KGHSH and LQKENI. This CDR3 spans 14 amino acids. CDR3 nucleotides: TGTGCCAGCTCTCCACAGGAGGGGAGCAATGAGCAGTTCTTC. Encoded protein: CASSPQEGSNEQFF.

The chain couples TRBV15 to TRBJ2-7; 7 nucleotides match TRBD1. Germline V lookup: CDR1 LNHNV, CDR2 YYDKDF (reference sequence). This CDR3 has 15 residues. Unmatched junction bases numbered 5, after V lost 2 bases and J lost 1 base. The chain's CDR3 is CATSRTGTASYEQYF. DNA of the CDR3: TGTGCCACCAGCAGAACCGGGACAGCGTCCTACGAGCAGTACTTC.

This sequence joins TRBV6-1 and TRBJ2-7; 9 bases match TRBD2. CDR3 length: 15 amino acids. Germline V gene lookup returns CDR1 MNHNS and CDR2 SASEGT. The V and J ends lost 8 bases and 0 bases, in that order; junction bases with no gene match: 8. The CDR3 DNA follows: TGTGCCAGCCTGAATCAGCGGGAGGTCTCCTACGAGCAGTACTTC. It yields the protein CASLNQREVSYEQYF.

With respect to this clone: Additional DNA sequences in this sample encode the identical CDR3. CDR3 in DNA: TGTGCCAGCAGCCCAGGATCCTACGAGCAGTACTTC. This sequence encodes CASSPGSYEQYF. The chain carries TRBV5-4 and TRBJ2-7; D is uncertain. Trimming cost V 4 bases and J 1 base, with 6 bases left between them. The CDR3 runs 12 residues. The germline V gene has CDR1 SGHNT and CDR2 YYREEE (reference sequence).

The chain couples TRBV5-1 to TRBJ2-1; 10 nucleotides align to TRBD1. V dropped 5 bases and J dropped 6; count of bases not matched to a gene: 8. The V gene's germline CDR1 is SGHRS and CDR2 YFSETQ. This CDR3 spans 15 amino acids. CDR3 sequence: CASSLPGQGSNEQFF. The DNA of the CDR3 is TGCGCCAGCAGTCTTCCGGGACAGGGGTCCAATGAGCAGTTCTTC.

V gene TRBV7-9 combines with J gene TRBJ2-3; 15 bases align to TRBD2. Germline-derived CDR1 and CDR2 are SEHNR and FQNEAQ (reference sequence). Unmatched junction bases numbered 8, after V lost 5 bases and J lost 5 bases. This CDR3 comprises 17 residues. CDR3 DNA: TGTGCCAGCAGCGGAAGGACTAGCGGGAGGGATCGAGATACGCAGTATTTT. Its translation is CASSGRTSGRDRDTQYF.

DNA of the CDR3: TGCGCCAGCAGCCGAGCGGTTAGCGGGAGATACAATGAGCAGTTCTTC. Translation gives CASSRAVSGRYNEQFF. The chain couples TRBV4-1 to TRBJ2-1, with TRBD2 identical over 9 bases. CDR1 MGHRA and CDR2 YSYEKL come from the germline V gene. Losses at the gene ends were 4 bases for V and 4 bases for J; bases not matched to a gene: 8. The CDR3 length is 16 residues.

The chain has TRBV19 and TRBJ2-7; D might be TRBD1 (6 bases). Trimming took 3 bases from V and 5 from J, leaving 11 bases between them. The germline V gene encodes CDR1 LNHDA and CDR2 SQIVND (reference sequence). The CDR3 extends over 13 amino acids. The CDR3 coding sequence is TGTGCCAGTAGTATTATAGGGGGAGACGAGCAGTACTTC. Amino acids: CASSIIGGDEQYF.

The chain combines TRBV7-9 with TRBJ2-1; 14 positions match TRBD2. The CDR3 extends over 16 amino acids. Losses at the gene ends were 3 bases for V and 5 bases for J; bases not matched to a gene: 3. Germline V gene lookup returns CDR1 SEHNR and CDR2 FQNEAQ (reference sequence). The CDR3 bases are TGTGCCAGCAGCTTGTGGGGACTAGCGGGAGACAATGAGCAGTTCTTC. Protein product: CASSLWGLAGDNEQFF.

The rearrangement links TRBV27 to TRBJ2-1; tentative D call: TRBD2 (5 bases). V lost 7 bases to trimming and J lost 6 bases, with 19 bases between them. CDR1 is MNHEY and CDR2 is SMNVEV in the germline V gene (reference sequence). This CDR3 region has 15 residues. CDR3 DNA sequence: TGTGCCAGCACCAACCCCGGGGAGCCCCGCAATGAGCAGTTCTTC. Translation: CASTNPGEPRNEQFF.

This chain uses TRBV5-4 with TRBJ1-2; the match to TRBD1 covers 8 bases. From germline, CDR1 is SGHNT and CDR2 YYREEE (reference sequence). This CDR3 is 13 amino acids long. After removal of 4 bases from V and 2 bases from J, the junction contained 1 base not matched to a gene. CDR3 DNA: TGTGCCAGCAGCGCAGGGGGCAACTATGGCTACACCTTC. Translation: CASSAGGNYGYTF.

This chain uses TRBV7-9 with TRBJ2-2, with 8 bases aligning to TRBD2. The CDR3 spans 14 residues. Per the germline V gene, CDR1 is SEHNR and CDR2 is FQNEAQ (reference sequence). V shed 6 bases and J 7 bases; nucleotides not matched to a gene: 7. Written as DNA, the CDR3 is TGTGCCAGCAGTTCCGGGAGGGTAATCGGGGAGCTGTTTTTT. Its protein is CASSSGRVIGELFF. The variable domain in full, completed from reference TRBV7-9 and TRBJ2-2, reads DTGVSQNPRHKITKRGQNVTFRCDPISEHNRLYWYRQTLGQGPEFLTYFQNEAQLEKSRLLSDRFSAERPKGSFSTLEIQRTEQGDSAMYLCASSSGRVIGELFFGEGSRLTVL.